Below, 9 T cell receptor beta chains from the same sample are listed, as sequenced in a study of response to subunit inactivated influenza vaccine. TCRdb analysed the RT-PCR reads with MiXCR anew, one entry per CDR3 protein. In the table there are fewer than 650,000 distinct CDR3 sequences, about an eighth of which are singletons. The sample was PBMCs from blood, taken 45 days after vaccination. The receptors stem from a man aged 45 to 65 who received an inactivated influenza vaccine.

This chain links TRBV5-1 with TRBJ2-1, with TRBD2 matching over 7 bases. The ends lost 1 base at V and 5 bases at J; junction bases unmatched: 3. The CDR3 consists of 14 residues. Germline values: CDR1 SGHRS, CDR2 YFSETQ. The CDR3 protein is CASSLRTRNNEQFF. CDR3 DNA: TGCGCCAGCAGCTTGCGGACTAGGAACAATGAGCAGTTCTTC.

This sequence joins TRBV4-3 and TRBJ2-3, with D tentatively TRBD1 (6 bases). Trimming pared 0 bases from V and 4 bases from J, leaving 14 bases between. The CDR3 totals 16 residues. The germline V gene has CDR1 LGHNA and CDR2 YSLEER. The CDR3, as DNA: TGCGCCAGCAGCCAAGATTGGACAGTTCCCTCAGATACGCAGTATTTT. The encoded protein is CASSQDWTVPSDTQYF.

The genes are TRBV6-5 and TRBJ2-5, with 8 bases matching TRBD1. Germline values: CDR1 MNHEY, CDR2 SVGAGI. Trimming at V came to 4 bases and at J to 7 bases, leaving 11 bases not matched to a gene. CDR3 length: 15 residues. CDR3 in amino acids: CASSFSDREKGTQYF. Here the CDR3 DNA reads TGTGCCAGCAGTTTTTCGGACAGGGAGAAGGGGACCCAGTACTTC.

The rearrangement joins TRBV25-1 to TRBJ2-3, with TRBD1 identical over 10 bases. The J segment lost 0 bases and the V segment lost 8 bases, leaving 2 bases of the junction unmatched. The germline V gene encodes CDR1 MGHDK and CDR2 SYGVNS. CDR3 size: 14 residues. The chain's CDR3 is CASATGGSTDTQYF. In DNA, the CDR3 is TGTGCCAGCGCGACAGGGGGCAGCACAGATACGCAGTATTTT.

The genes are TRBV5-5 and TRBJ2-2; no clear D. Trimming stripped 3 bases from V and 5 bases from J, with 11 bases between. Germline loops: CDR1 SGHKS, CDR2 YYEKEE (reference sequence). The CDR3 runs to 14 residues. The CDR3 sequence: CASSSDPKTGELFF. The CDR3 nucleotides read TGTGCCAGCAGCTCGGACCCTAAGACCGGGGAGCTGTTTTTT. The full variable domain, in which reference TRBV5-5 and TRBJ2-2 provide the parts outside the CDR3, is DAGVTQSPTHLIKTRGQQVTLRCSPISGHKSVSWYQQVLGQGPQFIFQYYEKEERGRGNFPDRFSARQFPNYSSELNVNALLLGDSALYLCASSSDPKTGELFFGEGSRLTVL.

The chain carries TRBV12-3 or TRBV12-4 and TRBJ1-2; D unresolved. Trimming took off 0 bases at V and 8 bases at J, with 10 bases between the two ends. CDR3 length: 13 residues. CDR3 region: CASSLAVSSGYTF. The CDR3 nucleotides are TGTGCCAGCAGTTTAGCCGTCTCGTCGGGCTACACCTTC.

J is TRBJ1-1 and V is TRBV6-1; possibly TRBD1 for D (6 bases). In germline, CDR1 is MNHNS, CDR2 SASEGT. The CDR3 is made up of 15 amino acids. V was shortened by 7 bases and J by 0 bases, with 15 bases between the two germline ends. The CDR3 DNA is TGTGCCAGCAAAACCGGACAGTCCATGAACACTGAAGCTTTCTTT. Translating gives CASKTGQSMNTEAFF.

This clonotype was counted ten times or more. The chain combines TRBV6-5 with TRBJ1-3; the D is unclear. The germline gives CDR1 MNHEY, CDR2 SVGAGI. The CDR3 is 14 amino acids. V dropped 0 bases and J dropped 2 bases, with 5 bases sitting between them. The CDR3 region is CASSYSRAGNTIYF. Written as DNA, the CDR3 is TGTGCCAGCAGTTACTCCAGAGCTGGAAACACCATATATTTT.

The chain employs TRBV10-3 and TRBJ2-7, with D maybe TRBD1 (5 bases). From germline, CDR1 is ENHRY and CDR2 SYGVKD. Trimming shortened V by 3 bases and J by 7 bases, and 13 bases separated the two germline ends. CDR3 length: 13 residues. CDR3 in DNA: TGTGCCATCAGTGAACAGGATCCCTGGGAGCAGTACTTC. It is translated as CAISEQDPWEQYF.